This passage covers 19 T cell receptor beta chains from one sample sequenced in a study of CD8 T cells in Susac syndrome. Reverse transcription used roughly 0.45 to 1 ug RNA and random hexamers. MiXCR, run by TCRdb on the immunoSEQ multiplex PCR reads, gives a single entry per CDR3 protein. The profile shows some 190,000 distinct CDR3 sequences, approximately 94% of them singletons. Sequencing was carried out using CD4+ T cells from PBMCs. The receptors stem from a human donor with Susac syndrome.

This rearrangement joins TRBV12-5 to TRBJ2-7, with 8 bases matching TRBD1. V was pared by 7 bases and J by 2 bases, with 10 bases of the junction left unmatched. This CDR3 has 15 residues. Germline lookup yields CDR1 LGHNT and CDR2 FRNRAP. The CDR3 is CASVFGQGETYEQYF. CDR3 coding DNA: TGTGCTAGTGTTTTCGGACAGGGCGAGACCTACGAGCAGTACTTC.

This chain links TRBV20-1 with TRBJ1-2; TRBD1 agrees at 7 bases. The CDR3 loop spans 12 amino acids. The germline CDR1 and CDR2 sequences are DFQATT and SNEGSKA (reference sequence). J lost 6 bases, V lost 4 bases, and 5 bases had no gene match. In DNA form, the CDR3 reads TGCAGTGCTACTGGGACAGTGGATGGCTACACCTTC. Translating it yields CSATGTVDGYTF.

The chain combines TRBV7-2 with TRBJ2-2; 10 bases agree with TRBD2. The CDR3 extends over 17 amino acids. The J segment lost 1 base and the V segment lost 4 bases, leaving 6 bases of the junction unmatched. Germline CDR1 reads SGHTA; CDR2 reads FQGNSA. The CDR3 DNA reads as TGTGCCAGCAGCTCCAGGACTAGCGGAAGGAACACCGGGGAGCTGTTTTTT. Residues: CASSSRTSGRNTGELFF.

This chain links TRBV9 with TRBJ2-2; TRBD2 aligns across 10 bases. This CDR3 spans 16 amino acids. The germline V gene encodes CDR1 SGDLS and CDR2 YYNGEE. With V trimmed by 4 bases and J by 5 bases, 8 bases remained unmatched. This CDR3 is CASSPGLALETGELFF. For the CDR3, the DNA is TGTGCCAGCAGCCCGGGACTAGCGTTGGAGACCGGGGAGCTGTTTTTT.

V gene TRBV9 combines with J gene TRBJ2-1; 9 nucleotides line up with TRBD2. The CDR3 is 16 amino acids. The germline V gene has CDR1 SGDLS and CDR2 YYNGEE. Trimming cost V 3 bases and J 8 bases; bases outside gene matches: 12. The DNA of the CDR3 is TGTGCCAGCAGCGCCGCGGCCCTGCGGGGGGGGGATGAGCAGTTCTTC. Protein sequence: CASSAAALRGGDEQFF.

The chain joins TRBV12-3 or TRBV12-4 to TRBJ1-5; D is undetermined. The CDR3 covers 15 residues. With 2 bases removed from V and 0 bases from J, the gap between germline ends came to 8 bases. In nucleotides, the CDR3 is TGTGCCAGCAGTTTAACGAGTTCTAGCAATCAGCCCCAGCATTTT. Its translation is CASSLTSSSNQPQHF.

This clonotype was detected once. The V and J genes are TRBV5-4 and TRBJ2-5; 11 nucleotides line up with TRBD1. CDR3 size: 15 residues. With 4 bases clipped from V and 2 bases from J, the junction kept 4 bases outside the gene matches. The germline CDR1 and CDR2 sequences are SGHNT and YYREEE (reference sequence). CDR3 amino acids: CASSAGTGGQETQYF. CDR3 nucleotides: TGTGCCAGCAGCGCCGGGACAGGGGGTCAAGAGACCCAGTACTTC.

The chain recombines TRBV7-9 with TRBJ2-3, with 12 bases lining up with TRBD1. Germline CDR1 reads SEHNR; CDR2 reads FQNEAQ (reference sequence). With 5 bases clipped from V and 4 bases from J, the junction kept 4 bases outside the gene matches. The CDR3 consists of 15 residues. DNA for the CDR3: TGTGCCAGCAGCCGGGACAGGGGGCTGGCAGATACGCAGTATTTT. This translates into CASSRDRGLADTQYF.

The V and J genes are TRBV20-1 and TRBJ1-1; 9 positions match TRBD1. V lost 4 bases and J lost 6; bases outside the gene matches: 15. CDR1 and CDR2 (germline): DFQATT, SNEGSKA (reference sequence). CDR3 length equals 16 residues. As DNA, the CDR3 is TGCAGTGCTACGGGACAGGGACTCGGACTTTGGTCTGAAGCTTTCTTT. Its translation: CSATGQGLGLWSEAFF.

The CDR3 nucleotides read TGCGCCAGCAGCCGCCGACAGGGAGGTGAAAAACTGTTTTTT. It translates to CASSRRQGGEKLFF. The V call is TRBV4-3, the J call TRBJ1-4, with 7 bases lining up with TRBD1. The CDR3 has 14 residues. Trimming removed 4 bases from V and 7 bases from J; junction bases left unmatched: 6. Germline V gene lookup returns CDR1 LGHNA and CDR2 YSLEER.

Written as DNA, the CDR3 is TGTGCCAGCAGCCAAGATCCAATGGCCCGCTATGGCTACACCTTC. Residues: CASSQDPMARYGYTF. The chain joins TRBV14 to TRBJ1-2; D is ambiguous. The CDR3 spans 15 residues. V was cut by 0 bases and J by 4 bases, with 12 bases left in between. CDR1 is SGHDN, CDR2 FVKESK, per germline.

The chain couples TRBV28 to TRBJ2-7; 9 bases map to TRBD1. The CDR3 totals 17 residues. Losses at the gene ends were 6 bases for V and 3 bases for J; bases not matched to a gene: 15. The germline CDR1 and CDR2 sequences are MDHEN and SYDVKM. The CDR3 nucleotides read TGTGCCAGCAGCGTAGGGACAGGGACCTCACTCGGCTACGAGCAGTACTTC. Its translation is CASSVGTGTSLGYEQYF. Full variable domain (rest looked up from reference TRBV28 and TRBJ2-7): DVKVTQSSRYLVKRTGEKVFLECVQDMDHENMFWYRQDPGLGLRLIYFSYDVKMKEKGDIPEGYSVSREKKERFSLILESASTNQTSMYLCASSVGTGTSLGYEQYFGPGTRLTVT.

J is TRBJ2-2 and V is TRBV12-3 or TRBV12-4, with D possibly being TRBD1 or TRBD2 (5 bases each). CDR3 length equals 16 residues. The V gene lost 4 bases and the J gene lost 2 bases, with 14 bases spanning the gap. In nucleotides, the CDR3 is TGTGCCAGCAGTTCTAGGGCCGGGGCCAACACCGGGGAGCTGTTTTTT. Amino acid sequence: CASSSRAGANTGELFF.

This sequence joins TRBV6-2 or TRBV6-3 and TRBJ1-2, with TRBD1 as a possible D gene (5 bases). The CDR3 length is 13 residues. V lost 7 bases and J 6 bases, leaving 15 bases between the germline ends. CDR1 is MNHEY, CDR2 SVGEGT, per germline. In DNA form, the CDR3 reads TGTGCCAGCACTAACCAAGGGGCGGATGGCTACACCTTC. Its protein is CASTNQGADGYTF.

This chain uses TRBV20-1 with TRBJ1-2, with D unclear. The germline CDR1 and CDR2 sequences are DFQATT and SNEGSKA (reference sequence). V dropped 0 bases and J dropped 5 bases, with 10 bases sitting between them. This CDR3 is built from 13 residues. The CDR3 DNA is TGCAGTGCTAGAGATCGCCGCGGTTATGGCTACACCTTC. It encodes CSARDRRGYGYTF.

This chain links TRBV4-2 with TRBJ1-2; D gene unclear. V lost 0 bases and J 4 bases, leaving 9 bases between the germline ends. Germline CDR1 and CDR2: LGHNA and YNFKEQ. The CDR3 sequence is 14 residues long. The DNA of the CDR3 is TGTGCCAGCAGCCAAGATAAGGTCATCTATGGCTACACCTTC. Residues: CASSQDKVIYGYTF.

The rearrangement links TRBV12-3 or TRBV12-4 to TRBJ2-3; D unclear. The CDR3 loop spans 12 amino acids. V lost 3 bases, J lost 3 bases, and 4 bases lay in between. The CDR3 DNA follows: TGTGCCAGCAGTTTCTCGACAGATACGCAGTATTTT. Its protein is CASSFSTDTQYF.

The chain is built from TRBV30 and TRBJ2-5; no reliable D call. CDR1 is GTSNPN and CDR2 is SVGIG in the germline V gene (reference sequence). The CDR3 runs to 12 residues. V gave up 3 bases and J gave up 4 bases, with 9 bases separating them. The CDR3 region has the DNA TGTGCCTGGAGGTCATCGGGAGAGACCCAGTACTTC. It yields the protein CAWRSSGETQYF.

The chain carries TRBV5-4 and TRBJ1-6, with D maybe TRBD1 (6 bases). Trimming pared 0 bases from V and 9 bases from J, leaving 13 bases between. CDR1 and CDR2 (germline): SGHNT, YYREEE (reference sequence). CDR3 length: 15 amino acids. In DNA form, the CDR3 reads TGTGCCAGCAGCTTGGACAGGGCGGGAATTTCACCCCTCCACTTT. This codes for CASSLDRAGISPLHF.